Shown below are 19 T cell receptor beta chains from a single sample sequenced in a study of T cell responses to AZD1222 COVID-19 vaccine. Assay: immunoSEQ multiplex PCR; the TCRdb copy retains only in-frame clones and omits some. The sample shows about 78,000 clones, 82% of them seen only once. Source: peripheral blood, taken on day 0 of AZD1222 vaccination. The receptors shown here come from an adult in good health.

The chain carries TRBV7-2 and TRBJ1-1, with 8 bases matching TRBD1. The CDR3 is made up of 14 amino acids. Trimming removed 2 bases from V and 3 bases from J; junction bases left unmatched: 2. The germline CDR1 and CDR2 sequences are SGHTA and FQGNSA. CDR3 nucleotides: TGTGCCAGCAGCTTAAACAGGGGGGACACTGAAGCTTTCTTT. Encoded protein: CASSLNRGDTEAFF.

The chain links TRBV19 to TRBJ2-5, with 13 bases aligning to TRBD2. Per the germline V gene, CDR1 is LNHDA and CDR2 is SQIVND (reference sequence). This CDR3 has 16 residues. V dropped 6 bases and J dropped 3; count of bases not matched to a gene: 7. CDR3: CASRGTSGTNKETQYF. DNA of the CDR3: TGTGCCAGTAGGGGGACTAGCGGGACTAACAAAGAGACCCAGTACTTC.

This sequence joins TRBV21-1 and TRBJ2-3; TRBD1 was called by the table and not checked on the DNA. TRBV21-1 is designated a pseudogene. This CDR3 has 15 amino acids. The CDR3 loop reads CASPAGTGAQDTQYF. The CDR3 DNA sequence: TGTGCCAGCCCGGCCGGGACAGGGGCACAGGATACGCAGTATTTT.

This clone has more than one count but fewer than ten. This sequence joins TRBV6-5 and TRBJ2-3, with D uncertain. This CDR3 comprises 15 residues. V was trimmed by 8 bases and J by 1 base, leaving 16 bases between them. The germline V gene has CDR1 MNHEY and CDR2 SVGAGI. CDR3 region: CASSLGLRGTDTQYF. The CDR3 DNA reads TGTGCCAGCTCCCTGGGTCTTCGGGGCACAGATACGCAGTATTTT.

The table lists this clone with a few counts. The CDR3 is CASSVTPPGQGFPGTQYF. The CDR3 DNA follows: TGTGCCAGCAGTGTAACACCACCGGGACAGGGATTTCCGGGGACCCAGTACTTC. The rearrangement links TRBV2 to TRBJ2-5, with 9 bases lining up with TRBD1. This CDR3 has 18 amino acids. Germline values: CDR1 SNHLY, CDR2 FYNNEI. Trimming cost V 4 bases and J 7 bases; bases outside gene matches: 19.

The chain has TRBV6-5 and TRBJ2-2, with a weak D call TRBD2 (5 bases). This CDR3 is 14 amino acids long. The germline CDR1 and CDR2 sequences are MNHEY and SVGAGI. Trimming took 2 bases from V and 5 from J, leaving 9 bases between them. CDR3 nucleotide sequence: TGTGCCAGCAGTTACCCCCGGGGAACCGGGGAGCTGTTTTTT. It translates to CASSYPRGTGELFF.

The gene calls are TRBV5-1 and TRBJ2-7; 8 nucleotides line up with TRBD1. The CDR3 has 16 residues. The ends lost 4 bases at V and 7 bases at J; junction bases unmatched: 16. Germline V gives CDR1 SGHRS, CDR2 YFSETQ. The CDR3 protein is CASSPNAGGGGAEQYF. The DNA for the CDR3 is TGCGCCAGCAGCCCAAACGCAGGGGGCGGTGGAGCTGAGCAGTACTTC.

J is TRBJ2-3 and V is TRBV6-2 or TRBV6-3, with a weak D call TRBD2 (6 bases). The germline gives CDR1 MNHEY, CDR2 SVGEGT. Trimming removed 6 bases at V and 0 bases at J, with 13 bases between. The CDR3 runs 15 residues. In DNA form, the CDR3 reads TGTGCCAGCAGCCCCCGGGGGATTAGCACAGATACGCAGTATTTT. Amino acids: CASSPRGISTDTQYF.

The chain carries TRBV7-2 and TRBJ1-4; possible D gene TRBD1, 6 bases. This CDR3 is 15 amino acids long. With 5 bases removed from V and 6 bases from J, the gap between germline ends came to 16 bases. Germline V gene sequence: CDR1 SGHTA, CDR2 FQGNSA. The CDR3 loop is CASSPTGQKYEKLFF. Here the CDR3 DNA reads TGTGCCAGCAGCCCCACCGGACAGAAATATGAAAAACTGTTTTTT.

This chain uses TRBV7-3 with TRBJ2-1, with TRBD2 identical over 11 bases. This CDR3 spans 16 amino acids. Unmatched junction bases numbered 3, after V lost 5 bases and J lost 0 bases. Germline V gene sequence: CDR1 SGHTA, CDR2 FQGTGA. CDR3 sequence (DNA): TGTGCCAGCAGCCTAGGGACTAGCGGCTCCTACAATGAGCAGTTCTTC. Translation: CASSLGTSGSYNEQFF.

The chain couples TRBV12-3 or TRBV12-4 to TRBJ1-2; 7 nucleotides line up with TRBD1. This CDR3 contains 10 residues. The V segment lost 11 bases and the J segment 8 bases; nucleotides outside the gene matches: 5. CDR3 loop: CARGGGGYTF. The CDR3 DNA follows: TGTGCCCGAGGGGGCGGGGGCTACACCTTC.

This sequence joins TRBV3-1 (or the pseudogene TRBV3-2) and TRBJ1-6, with TRBD1 as a possible D gene (6 bases). Trimming removed 6 bases from V and 8 bases from J, with 17 bases in between. The germline V gene encodes CDR1 LGHDT and CDR2 YNNKEL (reference sequence). The CDR3 length is 15 residues. The CDR3 spells CASSPSDRTDSPLHF. For the CDR3, the DNA is TGTGCCAGCAGTCCCTCAGACAGGACTGATTCACCCCTCCACTTT.

Here the CDR3 DNA reads TGTGCCAGCAGTAGTGCGGGGCTCAGAGGCGAGCAGTACTTC. Encoded protein: CASSSAGLRGEQYF. The chain links TRBV6-5 to TRBJ2-7; perhaps TRBD2 as D (6 bases). V was trimmed by 5 bases and J by 6 bases, leaving 17 bases between them. Germline V gene sequence: CDR1 MNHEY, CDR2 SVGAGI. CDR3 length: 14 residues.

V usage is TRBV7-2 and J usage is TRBJ2-5; D unresolved. Trimming took off 1 base at V and 5 bases at J, with 8 bases between the two ends. CDR3 length: 13 residues. Germline values: CDR1 SGHTA, CDR2 FQGNSA. The CDR3: CASSLGVVETQYF. DNA for the CDR3: TGTGCCAGCAGCTTAGGGGTTGTGGAGACCCAGTACTTC.

The genes are TRBV5-6 and TRBJ2-2; either TRBD1 or TRBD2 may fit D (6 bases each). CDR3 length equals 16 residues. Deletions cut 2 bases from V and 3 bases from J, with 14 bases between. Germline V lookup: CDR1 SGHDT, CDR2 YYEEEE. CDR3 protein: CASSLSRGLYTGELFF. The CDR3 DNA reads as TGTGCCAGCAGCTTAAGCCGGGGGCTGTACACCGGGGAGCTGTTTTTT.

The chain uses TRBV19 and TRBJ1-2; D gene uncertain. The V and J ends lost 6 bases and 9 bases respectively, with 17 bases between them. The germline V gene has CDR1 LNHDA and CDR2 SQIVND (reference sequence). The CDR3 contains 13 residues. The CDR3 nucleotides read TGTGCCAGTAGGGGCTTTACGGGCGGTCGCTACACCTTC. Amino acid sequence: CASRGFTGGRYTF. Full variable domain (remainder filled in from reference TRBV19 and TRBJ1-2): DGGITQSPKYLFRKEGQNVTLSCEQNLNHDAMYWYRQDPGQGLRLIYYSQIVNDFQKGDIAEGYSVSREKKESFPLTVTSAQKNPTAFYLCASRGFTGGRYTFGSGTRLTVV.

The V call is TRBV6-5, the J call TRBJ1-1; tentative D call: TRBD1 (6 bases). Trimming removed 6 bases at V and 0 bases at J, with 11 bases between. CDR1 is MNHEY, CDR2 SVGAGI, per germline. This CDR3 region has 14 residues. The CDR3 loop reads CASRRQAMNTEAFF. The CDR3 DNA follows: TGTGCCAGCAGGAGACAGGCGATGAACACTGAAGCTTTCTTT.

This clone was seen a few times. V and J are TRBV5-1 and TRBJ1-2; 11 nucleotides line up with TRBD1. Germline CDR1 is SGHRS and CDR2 is YFSETQ. The CDR3 runs to 16 residues. The V gene end was trimmed by 3 bases and the J gene end by 2 bases; junction bases not matched to a gene: 6. This CDR3 is CASSSRDRGFNYGYTF. In DNA form, the CDR3 reads TGCGCCAGCAGCTCGAGGGACAGGGGGTTCAACTATGGCTACACCTTC.

The chain is built from TRBV18 and TRBJ1-2; weak D call: TRBD1 (6 bases). Germline assignment: CDR1 KGHSH and CDR2 LQKENI. There are 15 residues in the CDR3. V was pared by 5 bases and J by 0 bases, with 13 bases between. The CDR3 DNA reads as TGTGCCAGCTCATTTCGGGACACATCTAACTATGGCTACACCTTC. Encoded protein: CASSFRDTSNYGYTF.